The 13 T cell receptor beta chains below come from one sample, sequenced in a study of T cells in Graves' hyperthyroidism and ophthalmopathy. Amplified TCR beta CDR3 regions came from RNA transcripts. HTBI primers were employed in a first-round RT-PCR of the TCR CDR3. A single record per CDR3 protein comes from TCRdb applying MiXCR to the multiplex PCR reads. Seen here are fewer than 450,000 distinct CDR3 sequences, 13% to 15% observed once, and the top ten hold roughly 19%. The specimen was blood. The source of these receptors is a woman aged 55-70 years with Graves' ophthalmopathy.

This clonotype was recorded many times. The CDR3 region has the DNA TGTGCCAGCAGTTTATCGGATCAGCCCCAGCATTTT. This encodes CASSLSDQPQHF. This chain joins TRBV12-3 or TRBV12-4 and TRBJ1-5; D is unresolved. Trimming left V 2 bases short and J 5 bases short, with 4 bases between. The CDR3 consists of 12 residues.

The chain links TRBV11-2 to TRBJ2-1, with 14 bases lining up with TRBD2. Germline-derived CDR1 and CDR2 are SGHAT and FQNNGV. This CDR3 comprises 15 residues. V gave up 2 bases and J gave up 10 bases; unmatched junction bases: 4. In nucleotides, the CDR3 is TGTGCCAGCAGCTTACCCCGGACTAGCGGGGGGGAGCAGTTCTTC. It yields the protein CASSLPRTSGGEQFF.

Ten or more counts support this clonotype. The chain is built from TRBV7-2 and TRBJ2-5; a weak D match, TRBD2 (6 bases). The CDR3 is 16 amino acids. Germline V gene lookup returns CDR1 SGHTA and CDR2 FQGNSA. Trimming stripped 4 bases from V and 5 bases from J, with 20 bases between. The CDR3 DNA reads TGTGCCAGCAGCTCGCCCGAGACTAGTAGCAGGGAGACCCAGTACTTC. This codes for CASSSPETSSRETQYF.

The table lists this clonotype with a few counts. The V and J genes are TRBV20-1 and TRBJ2-2, with D tentatively TRBD2 (6 bases). Germline V lookup: CDR1 DFQATT, CDR2 SNEGSKA (reference sequence). The CDR3 spans 15 residues. Trimming removed 5 bases at V and 6 bases at J, with 19 bases between. In DNA, the CDR3 is TGCAGTGCTCCACTCCTAGCGTCTGACGCCGGGGAGCTGTTTTTT. Protein product: CSAPLLASDAGELFF.

This clonotype was seen a handful of times. The chain carries TRBV30 and TRBJ1-5; D is undetermined. The germline gives CDR1 GTSNPN, CDR2 SVGIG (reference sequence). V gave up 5 bases and J gave up 0 bases, with 14 bases separating them. The CDR3 is 15 residues long. CDR3 nucleotides: TGTGCCTGGTCCCCTGAGGTTTATAGCAATCAGCCCCAGCATTTT. Translated, it gives CAWSPEVYSNQPQHF.

This clonotype was observed a handful of times. The chain couples TRBV19 to TRBJ2-1, with 7 bases that match TRBD1. V gave up 4 bases and J gave up 5 bases; unmatched junction bases: 5. This CDR3 contains 14 residues. CDR1 is LNHDA and CDR2 is SQIVND in the germline V gene (reference sequence). As DNA, the CDR3 is TGTGCCAGTAGTAGGATTGACAGGGACAATGAGCAGTTCTTC. Its protein is CASSRIDRDNEQFF.

This clonotype came up many times. The rearrangement joins TRBV5-1 to TRBJ1-5, with D possibly matching TRBD1 (6 bases). The CDR3 extends over 15 amino acids. Trimming took 5 bases from V and 1 from J, leaving 13 bases between them. Germline CDR1 reads SGHRS; CDR2 reads YFSETQ. The CDR3 region is CASSLQGISNQPQHF. For the CDR3, the DNA is TGCGCCAGCAGTTTACAGGGTATAAGCAATCAGCCCCAGCATTTT. The entire variable domain, with the rest obtained from reference TRBV5-1 and TRBJ1-5, is as follows: KAGVTQTPRYLIKTRGQQVTLSCSPISGHRSVSWYQQTPGQGLQFLFEYFSETQRNKGNFPGRFSGRQFSNSRSEMNVSTLELGDSALYLCASSLQGISNQPQHFGDGTRLSIL.

This clonotype was recorded at least ten times. This chain links TRBV2 with TRBJ2-7, with 13 bases lining up with TRBD2. The CDR3 has 16 residues. The junction had 6 bases not matched to a gene; V was cut back by 7 bases and J by 0 bases. Germline CDR1 is SNHLY and CDR2 is FYNNEI. The CDR3 sequence is CASIMTSGGSSYEQYF. The DNA of the CDR3 is TGTGCCAGCATCATGACTAGCGGGGGGAGCTCCTACGAGCAGTACTTC.

This clonotype was counted many times. J is TRBJ2-3 and V is TRBV11-2; 9 nucleotides agree with TRBD2. The trim removed 3 bases at V and 6 bases at J, leaving 10 bases unmatched. Germline V lookup: CDR1 SGHAT, CDR2 FQNNGV. The CDR3 covers 16 residues. CDR3 residues: CASSFNRLAVGDTQYF. The DNA of the CDR3 is TGTGCCAGCAGCTTTAACCGACTAGCGGTAGGGGATACGCAGTATTTT.

This clonotype appeared many times. The chain couples TRBV7-3 to TRBJ2-3; 9 bases are shared with TRBD1. Germline CDR1 and CDR2: SGHTA and FQGTGA. CDR3 length: 16 residues. V shed 3 bases and J 6 bases; nucleotides not matched to a gene: 10. The CDR3 sequence is CASSFYGQGTGDTQYF. CDR3 in DNA: TGTGCCAGCAGCTTCTATGGACAGGGGACCGGGGATACGCAGTATTTT.

With regard to this clonotype: A much larger clone sits a single nucleotide away, making a read error possible. The DNA is left out, because the CDR3 cannot be placed on it with certainty; the CDR3 is given as TCRdb lists it. The chain couples TRBV12-3 or TRBV12-4 to TRBJ2-7. The CDR3 is 14 residues long, counting both termini. The CDR3 protein is CASSFGLGSYEQHF.

This clonotype was detected only a few times. This chain joins TRBV5-1 and TRBJ2-7, with 9 bases fitting TRBD2. From germline, CDR1 is SGHRS and CDR2 YFSETQ. The CDR3 contains 20 residues. With 0 bases clipped from V and 3 bases from J, the junction kept 19 bases outside the gene matches. The CDR3 DNA is TGCGCCAGCAGCTTGGCCGAACAAACCGACGGGACTAGCCCACACTACGAGCAGTACTTC. It encodes CASSLAEQTDGTSPHYEQYF.

The chain combines TRBV6-4 with TRBJ2-1, with 9 positions matching TRBD2. The J segment lost 6 bases and the V segment lost 2 bases, leaving 5 bases of the junction unmatched. Germline CDR1 and CDR2: MRHNA and SNTAGT. This CDR3 has 15 residues. The CDR3 DNA follows: TGTGCCAGCAGTGACGTAGCGGGAGTAGGCAATGAGCAGTTCTTC. Encoded protein: CASSDVAGVGNEQFF.